What follows describes a single TCR beta chain. The assay was immunoSEQ multiplex PCR, and TCRdb's table has in-frame clones only and misses some. This table holds 70,000 to 75,000 clones, just under 95% found once. This record comes from a study of T cell changes during pregnancy in multiple sclerosis. The sequence was collected from a female donor with multiple sclerosis, enrolled in a pregnancy study. The sample in question was peripheral blood, obtained in the second trimester of pregnancy.

The DNA of the CDR3 is TGTGCCAGCACCCCCTTACAGGGGGCCAACACAGATACGCAGTATTTT. It is translated as CASTPLQGANTDTQYF. The gene calls are TRBV4-2 and TRBJ2-3; the match to TRBD1 covers 9 bases. With V trimmed by 7 bases and J by 2 bases, 10 bases remained unmatched. Germline assignment: CDR1 LGHNA and CDR2 YNFKEQ. CDR3 length equals 16 residues.